These 27 T cell receptor beta chains originate from one sample sequenced in a study of blood T cell repertoires in COVID-19. Assay used: immunoSEQ multiplex PCR; TCRdb lists only in-frame clones, some missing. The sample lists 250,000 or so clones, approximately 83% occurring once. Material for sequencing was PBMCs or T cells enriched from blood (not recorded which). The receptors originated from a woman between 45 and 60 years old who had recovered from COVID-19.

This clone has just one count. The CDR3 nucleotides read TGTGCCAGCAGGGGGGGAGGCCAAGGGGCCCCCTACGAGCAGTACTTC. It specifies CASRGGGQGAPYEQYF. The J gene is TRBJ2-7, the V gene TRBV28, with D tentatively TRBD2 (6 bases). CDR1 and CDR2 (germline): MDHEN, SYDVKM. The V end was cut by 6 bases, the J end by 2 bases, with 20 bases between. The CDR3 contains 16 residues.

This chain joins TRBV14 and TRBJ1-3, with D unclear. V was trimmed by 4 bases and J by 0 bases, leaving 10 bases between them. Germline values: CDR1 SGHDN, CDR2 FVKESK. CDR3 length: 15 amino acids. Written as DNA, the CDR3 is TGTGCCAGCAGCCCCACCGCGTACTCTGGAAACACCATATATTTT. This sequence encodes CASSPTAYSGNTIYF.

The rearrangement joins TRBV15 to TRBJ2-1; no reliable D call. CDR3 length: 16 amino acids. The germline V gene encodes CDR1 LNHNV and CDR2 YYDKDF (reference sequence). V was pared by 0 bases and J by 2 bases, with 11 bases between. The CDR3 nucleotides read TGTGCCACCAGCAGAGATCGTGCGATAGCCTACAATGAGCAGTTCTTC. Translated: CATSRDRAIAYNEQFF.

J is TRBJ2-1 and V is TRBV7-2; 11 positions match TRBD2. After removal of 3 bases from V and 7 bases from J, the junction contained 8 bases not matched to a gene. The length of the CDR3 is 16 residues. CDR1 is SGHTA and CDR2 is FQGNSA in the germline V gene. The CDR3 nucleotides read TGTGCCAGCAGCTTTAGCGGGAGGGCGAAAGTGAATGAGCAGTTCTTC. As protein: CASSFSGRAKVNEQFF.

V usage is TRBV5-1 and J usage is TRBJ1-1; D ambiguous. Trimming took 4 bases from V and 1 from J, leaving 11 bases between them. The V gene's germline CDR1 is SGHRS and CDR2 YFSETQ. The CDR3 contains 14 residues. Here the CDR3 DNA reads TGCGCCAGCAGCCCCGTGGGAGCGAACACTGAAGCTTTCTTT. As protein: CASSPVGANTEAFF.

This clone has a single count. V usage is TRBV28 and J usage is TRBJ1-2; 10 positions match TRBD1. The germline V gene encodes CDR1 MDHEN and CDR2 SYDVKM. This CDR3 contains 13 residues. V shed 6 bases, J shed 6 bases, and the junction held 4 bases outside the gene matches. In nucleotides, the CDR3 is TGTGCCAGCAGCCTCGGGACAGGGGATGGCTACACCTTC. It encodes CASSLGTGDGYTF.

This chain links TRBV5-4 with TRBJ2-1; 9 bases align to TRBD2. The germline gives CDR1 SGHNT, CDR2 YYREEE (reference sequence). There are 16 residues in the CDR3. The V and J ends lost 4 bases and 3 bases, in that order; junction bases with no gene match: 8. This CDR3 reads CASSRLAGIRYNEQFF. CDR3 bases: TGTGCCAGCAGCCGTCTAGCGGGAATACGCTACAATGAGCAGTTCTTC.

Notes on this clone: At one end, the junction sequence differs from germline, possibly due to a read error. The chain employs TRBV3-1 (or the pseudogene TRBV3-2) and TRBJ1-1; the D is unclear. This CDR3 has 13 residues. CDR1 LGHDT and CDR2 YNNKEL come from the germline V gene (reference sequence). The CDR3 sequence is CANSQESYTEAFF. The CDR3 DNA sequence: TGTGCCAACAGCCAAGAGTCGTACACTGAAGCTTTCTTT.

This chain joins TRBV28 and TRBJ1-4; tentative D call: TRBD1 (6 bases). Trimming removed 5 bases from V and 9 bases from J, with 19 bases in between. CDR3 length: 15 amino acids. The germline gives CDR1 MDHEN, CDR2 SYDVKM. CDR3 in amino acids: CASSPRDIRRKKLFF. The DNA of the CDR3 is TGTGCCAGCAGTCCCCGGGACATCCGAAGGAAAAAACTGTTTTTT.

The rearrangement links TRBV12-3 or TRBV12-4 to TRBJ2-3; the D is unclear. CDR3 length equals 13 residues. The germline V and J ends were trimmed by 3 bases and 5 bases, with 9 bases remaining between them. DNA of the CDR3: TGTGCCAGCAGTTTTTCGACGGGAGATACGCAGTATTTT. It translates to CASSFSTGDTQYF.

The V and J genes are TRBV5-4 and TRBJ2-1, with TRBD2 matching 16 bases. The CDR3 totals 15 residues. V shed 5 bases, J shed 8 bases, and the junction held 4 bases outside the gene matches. From germline, CDR1 is SGHNT and CDR2 YYREEE (reference sequence). CDR3 loop: CASRPGTSGRDEQFF. The CDR3 bases are TGTGCCAGCAGACCAGGGACTAGCGGGAGGGATGAGCAGTTCTTC.

The V call is TRBV19, the J call TRBJ2-1; D perhaps matches TRBD2 (6 bases). Between the trimmed V and J ends, which lost 1 base and 4 bases, there was a span of 26 bases. Per germline, CDR1 LNHDA and CDR2 SQIVND (reference sequence). This CDR3 comprises 20 residues. CDR3 amino acids: CASSIADPTGGIPYYNEQFF. CDR3 DNA sequence: TGTGCCAGTAGTATAGCCGACCCCACTGGGGGGATCCCCTATTACAATGAGCAGTTCTTC.

This clone was seen a single time. The rearrangement links TRBV6-5 to TRBJ2-7, with D possibly being TRBD1 (5 bases). V gave up 6 bases and J gave up 1 base, with 10 bases separating them. Germline V gives CDR1 MNHEY, CDR2 SVGAGI. This CDR3 spans 13 amino acids. The CDR3 loop is CASSSQVSYEQYF. The CDR3 region has the DNA TGTGCCAGCAGCTCACAGGTTTCCTACGAGCAGTACTTC.

The chain combines TRBV18 with TRBJ1-6, with D possibly being TRBD1 (5 bases). This CDR3 spans 16 amino acids. Germline CDR1 reads KGHSH; CDR2 reads LQKENI. V was pared by 1 base and J by 7 bases, with 14 bases between. CDR3 nucleotide sequence: TGTGCCAGCTCACCACTCGGGCAGGGTGGGAATTCACCCCTCCACTTT. The encoded protein is CASSPLGQGGNSPLHF.

The chain is built from TRBV7-8 and TRBJ2-1; 12 bases map to TRBD2. CDR1 is SGHVS, CDR2 FQNEAQ, per germline. V lost 6 bases, J lost 5 bases, and 11 bases stayed unmatched. CDR3 length: 17 amino acids. In DNA form, the CDR3 reads TGTGCCAGCAGTATTCTAGCGGGAGGGCGAAAAGACAATGAGCAGTTCTTC. The encoded protein is CASSILAGGRKDNEQFF.

This clone was seen a few times. The chain has TRBV15 and TRBJ2-7; D remains ambiguous. Germline-derived CDR1 and CDR2 are LNHNV and YYDKDF (reference sequence). With 0 bases removed from V and 1 base from J, the gap between germline ends came to 10 bases. The CDR3 has 15 amino acids. In DNA form, the CDR3 reads TGTGCCACCAGCAGAGAAACTACTTCATCCTACGAGCAGTACTTC. Its protein is CATSRETTSSYEQYF.

This chain uses TRBV7-6 with TRBJ2-3; 11 bases line up with TRBD2. Losses at the gene ends were 5 bases for V and 2 bases for J; bases not matched to a gene: 9. Germline values: CDR1 SGHVS, CDR2 FNYEAQ. This CDR3 is 17 amino acids long. DNA of the CDR3: TGTGCCAGCAGCGAGGTAGCGGGAGGGGGAAACACAGATACGCAGTATTTT. Its translation is CASSEVAGGGNTDTQYF. Filled out from reference TRBV7-6 and TRBJ2-3, the complete variable domain reads GAGVSQSPRYKVTKRGQDVALRCDPISGHVSLYWYRQALGQGPEFLTYFNYEAQQDKSGLPNDRFSAERPEGSISTLTIQRTEQRDSAMYRCASSEVAGGGNTDTQYFGPGTRLTVL.

This chain links TRBV28 with TRBJ2-1; TRBD1 agrees at 8 bases. J gave up 0 bases and V 5 bases, and 3 bases lay outside the gene matches. Germline V gene data show CDR1 as MDHEN and CDR2 as SYDVKM. The CDR3 consists of 15 residues. CDR3 coding DNA: TGTGCCAGCAGTGCAGACAGGGGCTCCTACAATGAGCAGTTCTTC. It is translated as CASSADRGSYNEQFF. Using reference TRBV28 and TRBJ2-1 for the parts outside the CDR3, the full variable domain is DVKVTQSSRYLVKRTGEKVFLECVQDMDHENMFWYRQDPGLGLRLIYFSYDVKMKEKGDIPEGYSVSREKKERFSLILESASTNQTSMYLCASSADRGSYNEQFFGPGTRLTVL.

This chain uses TRBV5-1 with TRBJ1-2; 7 positions agree with TRBD1. With V trimmed by 6 bases and J by 2 bases, 4 bases remained unmatched. The CDR3 is 13 amino acids. Germline V gives CDR1 SGHRS, CDR2 YFSETQ. CDR3 sequence reads: CASTPQGNYGYTF. The CDR3 nucleotides read TGCGCCAGCACCCCACAGGGGAACTATGGCTACACCTTC.

The chain recombines TRBV6-5 with TRBJ2-2; D is unclear. The CDR3 sequence is 14 residues long. Germline CDR1 is MNHEY and CDR2 is SVGAGI. Trimming took 0 bases from V and 6 from J, leaving 8 bases between them. CDR3 nucleotide sequence: TGTGCCAGCAGTTACTCAAGTTCGGCCGGGGAGCTGTTTTTT. Translation: CASSYSSSAGELFF.

This chain joins TRBV28 and TRBJ2-3; 7 bases are shared with TRBD2. CDR3 length equals 15 residues. CDR1 and CDR2 (germline): MDHEN, SYDVKM. V lost 5 bases and J lost 5; bases outside the gene matches: 10. CDR3 region: CASSLLREGGDTQYF. The DNA of the CDR3 is TGTGCCAGCAGTCTCCTGAGGGAGGGCGGAGATACGCAGTATTTT.

The rearrangement links TRBV18 to TRBJ1-1; 8 nucleotides align to TRBD1. Germline assignment: CDR1 KGHSH and CDR2 LQKENI. V lost 4 bases to trimming and J lost 7 bases; unmatched junction nucleotides: 5. This CDR3 contains 13 residues. CDR3 residues: CASSLQTGGEAFF. CDR3 sequence (DNA): TGTGCCAGCTCACTGCAAACAGGGGGTGAAGCTTTCTTT.

This chain links TRBV28 with TRBJ1-4, with TRBD1 matching over 10 bases. Germline CDR1 MDHEN, CDR2 SYDVKM. V gave up 6 bases and J gave up 7 bases; unmatched junction bases: 8. The CDR3 runs to 15 residues. CDR3 loop: CASRDQGQGIEKLFF. CDR3 bases: TGTGCCAGCAGAGATCAGGGACAGGGGATTGAAAAACTGTTTTTT.

This rearrangement joins TRBV5-1 to TRBJ1-1; no firm D call. V lost 0 bases to trimming and J lost 7 bases, with 10 bases between them. Germline CDR1 and CDR2: SGHRS and YFSETQ. The CDR3 length is 13 residues. In nucleotides, the CDR3 is TGCGCCAGCAGCTTGGCCAACGGTATTGAAGCTTTCTTT. The encoded protein is CASSLANGIEAFF.

The V and J genes are TRBV5-1 and TRBJ2-7; 11 nucleotides agree with TRBD1. V shed 0 bases, J shed 7 bases, and the junction held 0 bases outside the gene matches. The length of the CDR3 is 13 residues. Per germline, CDR1 SGHRS and CDR2 YFSETQ. The CDR3 DNA is TGCGCCAGCAGCTTGGGGGACAGGGGGGAGCAGTACTTC. Amino acid sequence: CASSLGDRGEQYF.

The chain couples TRBV28 to TRBJ1-4; 8 positions match TRBD1. The V gene's germline CDR1 is MDHEN and CDR2 SYDVKM. CDR3 length equals 18 residues. The V gene end was trimmed by 4 bases and the J gene end by 0 bases; junction bases not matched to a gene: 10. CDR3 amino acids: CASSSRTGKGATNEKLFF. The DNA of the CDR3 is TGTGCCAGCAGTTCACGGACAGGGAAAGGTGCAACTAATGAAAAACTGTTTTTT.

The V call is TRBV19, the J call TRBJ1-5; TRBD1 aligns across 7 bases. V lost 5 bases, J lost 7 bases, and 14 bases stayed unmatched. CDR1 is LNHDA and CDR2 is SQIVND in the germline V gene (reference sequence). This CDR3 is 16 amino acids long. CDR3: CASSDIDRAPIQPQHF. The CDR3 bases are TGTGCCAGTAGTGACATCGACAGGGCCCCAATCCAGCCCCAGCATTTT.